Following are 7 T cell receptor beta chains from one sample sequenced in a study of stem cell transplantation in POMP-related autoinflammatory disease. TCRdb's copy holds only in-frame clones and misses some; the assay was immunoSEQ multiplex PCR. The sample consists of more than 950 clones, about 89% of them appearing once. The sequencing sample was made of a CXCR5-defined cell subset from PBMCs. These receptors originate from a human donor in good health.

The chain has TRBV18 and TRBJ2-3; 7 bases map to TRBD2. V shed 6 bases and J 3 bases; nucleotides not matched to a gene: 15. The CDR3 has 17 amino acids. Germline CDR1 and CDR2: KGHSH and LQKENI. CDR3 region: CASSPPSKRGLTDTQYF. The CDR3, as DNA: TGTGCCAGCTCTCCTCCATCCAAGCGGGGACTAACAGATACGCAGTATTTT.

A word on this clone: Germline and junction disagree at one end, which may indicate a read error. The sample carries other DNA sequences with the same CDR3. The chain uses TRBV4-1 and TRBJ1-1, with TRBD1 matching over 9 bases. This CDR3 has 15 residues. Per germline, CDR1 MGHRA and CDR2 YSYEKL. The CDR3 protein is CASSQDRGAVVEAFF. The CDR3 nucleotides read TGCGCTAGCAGCCAAGACAGGGGGGCCGTCGTTGAAGCTTTCTTT.

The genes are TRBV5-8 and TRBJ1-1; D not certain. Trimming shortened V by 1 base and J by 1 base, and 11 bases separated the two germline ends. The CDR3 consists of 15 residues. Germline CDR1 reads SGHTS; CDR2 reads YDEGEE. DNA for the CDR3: TGTGCCAGCAGCTTGAAACCAGGTCAGAACACTGAAGCTTTCTTT. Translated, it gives CASSLKPGQNTEAFF.

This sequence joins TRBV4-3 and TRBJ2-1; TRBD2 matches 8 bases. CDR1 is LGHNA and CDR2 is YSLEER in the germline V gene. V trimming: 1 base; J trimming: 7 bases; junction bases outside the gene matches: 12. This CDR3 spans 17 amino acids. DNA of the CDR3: TGCGCCAGCAGCCAAGTCGCGACGGGGGGGCCTAGGAATGAGCAGTTCTTC. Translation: CASSQVATGGPRNEQFF.

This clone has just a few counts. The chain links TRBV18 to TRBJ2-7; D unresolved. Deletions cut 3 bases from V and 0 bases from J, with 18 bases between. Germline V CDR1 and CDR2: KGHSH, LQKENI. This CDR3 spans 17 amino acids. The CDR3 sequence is CASSPLGAKAHSYEQYF. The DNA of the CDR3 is TGTGCCAGCTCACCTCTCGGCGCAAAAGCCCACTCCTACGAGCAGTACTTC.

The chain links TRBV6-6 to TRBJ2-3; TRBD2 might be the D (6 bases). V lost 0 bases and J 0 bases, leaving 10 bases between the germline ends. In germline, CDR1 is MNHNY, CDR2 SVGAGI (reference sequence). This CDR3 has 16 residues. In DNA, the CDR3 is TGTGCCAGCAGTTACTCTCCGGGACTTAGCACAGATACGCAGTATTTT. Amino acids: CASSYSPGLSTDTQYF.

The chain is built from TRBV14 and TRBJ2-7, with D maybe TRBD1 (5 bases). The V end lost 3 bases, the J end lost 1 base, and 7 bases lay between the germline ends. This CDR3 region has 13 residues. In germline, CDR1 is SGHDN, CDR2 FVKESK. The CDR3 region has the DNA TGTGCCAGCAGCCACAGGGTATCCTACGAGCAGTACTTC. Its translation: CASSHRVSYEQYF.